The present entry profiles one TCR beta chain with its context. The data stem from a study of blood T cell repertoires in COVID-19. Original data processing: Reference gene primer amplification gave estimated nucleated cell counts. Sequencing was performed with immunoSEQ multiplex PCR; in TCRdb, only in-frame clones are kept and a portion is missing. Clone size and V and J calls were adopted from that table, with D and trimming inferred from the DNA. The data show over 90,000 clones, over 70% seen once. The specimen sequenced was peripheral blood. This TCR was recovered from a man aged 55 to 69 with acute or convalescent COVID-19.

DNA for the CDR3: TGTGCCAGCAGGACTAGAGACAATGAGCAGTTCTTC. Protein: CASRTRDNEQFF. The chain combines TRBV6-5 with TRBJ2-1, with D maybe TRBD2 (6 bases). Germline lookup yields CDR1 MNHEY and CDR2 SVGAGI. The CDR3 length is 12 residues. The V gene lost 6 bases and the J gene lost 5 bases, with 8 bases spanning the gap.